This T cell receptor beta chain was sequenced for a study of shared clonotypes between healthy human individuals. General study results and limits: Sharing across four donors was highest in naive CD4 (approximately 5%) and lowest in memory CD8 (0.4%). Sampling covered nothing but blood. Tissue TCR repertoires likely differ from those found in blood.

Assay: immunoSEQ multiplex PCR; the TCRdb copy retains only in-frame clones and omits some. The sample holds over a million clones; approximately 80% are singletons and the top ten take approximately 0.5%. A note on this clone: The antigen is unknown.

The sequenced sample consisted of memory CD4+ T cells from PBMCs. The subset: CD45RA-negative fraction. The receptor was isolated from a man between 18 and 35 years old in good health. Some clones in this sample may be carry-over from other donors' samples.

The CDR3 protein is CASSPDQGKQYF. Written as DNA, the CDR3 is TGTGCCAGCTCACCAGACCAGGGGAAGCAGTACTTC. The gene calls are TRBV18 and TRBJ2-7; D possibly corresponds to TRBD1 (6 bases). The germline CDR1 and CDR2 sequences are KGHSH and LQKENI. With 2 bases removed from V and 8 bases from J, the gap between germline ends came to 10 bases. The CDR3 runs 12 residues.